The 15 T cell receptor beta chains in this list originate from one sample, sequenced in a study of blood T cell repertoires in COVID-19. Using immunoSEQ multiplex PCR, the repertoire was profiled, and TCRdb retains in-frame clones only, with some absent. The sample yields roughly 180,000 clones, 80% to 85% seen once. Sequencing was carried out using PBMCs or T cells enriched from blood (not recorded which). The receptors come from an older woman who had recovered from COVID-19.

The rearrangement uses TRBV5-4 and TRBJ1-2, with TRBD1 matching 8 bases. The CDR3 contains 16 residues. J gave up 6 bases and V 4 bases, and 14 bases lay outside the gene matches. Germline V gives CDR1 SGHNT, CDR2 YYREEE (reference sequence). Here the CDR3 DNA reads TGTGCCAGCAGCGTCGGACAGGGAAAGGGCCAACATGGCTACACCTTC. Amino acids: CASSVGQGKGQHGYTF.

V is TRBV9 and J is TRBJ2-2; TRBD2 agrees at 7 bases. The germline gives CDR1 SGDLS, CDR2 YYNGEE. With 4 bases clipped from V and 4 bases from J, the junction kept 7 bases outside the gene matches. The CDR3 has 15 amino acids. For the CDR3, the DNA is TGTGCCAGCAGCCCCCGGGGAGGGATCACCGGGGAGCTGTTTTTT. Its protein product is CASSPRGGITGELFF.

The chain uses TRBV6-5 and TRBJ1-4, with 9 bases that match TRBD1. The germline V gene has CDR1 MNHEY and CDR2 SVGAGI. The CDR3 runs 15 residues. The junction had 11 bases not matched to a gene; V was cut back by 8 bases and J by 7 bases. The CDR3 sequence is CASGYTGGVGEKLFF. CDR3 DNA: TGTGCCAGCGGGTATACAGGGGGCGTAGGTGAAAAACTGTTTTTT.

The chain uses TRBV3-1 (or the pseudogene TRBV3-2) and TRBJ1-1; possible D gene TRBD1, 6 bases. CDR1 and CDR2 (germline): LGHDT, YNNKEL (reference sequence). CDR3 length: 16 amino acids. V lost 4 bases to trimming and J lost 1 base, with 16 bases between them. CDR3 sequence reads: CASSPTGRWGNTEAFF. CDR3 sequence (DNA): TGTGCCAGCAGCCCAACAGGGAGATGGGGGAACACTGAAGCTTTCTTT.

V and J are TRBV6-5 and TRBJ1-4; 10 nucleotides line up with TRBD1. Losses at the gene ends were 5 bases for V and 6 bases for J; bases not matched to a gene: 3. Germline V gene data show CDR1 as MNHEY and CDR2 as SVGAGI. This CDR3 is 14 amino acids long. The CDR3 DNA reads TGTGCCAGCAGTACCGGGACAGGGGATGAAAAACTGTTTTTT. This sequence encodes CASSTGTGDEKLFF.

The chain has TRBV5-1 and TRBJ2-1, with D possibly TRBD2 on 6 matching bases. The CDR3 loop spans 17 amino acids. V lost 0 bases to trimming and J lost 7 bases, with 20 bases between them. CDR1 and CDR2 (germline): SGHRS, YFSETQ. The CDR3 coding sequence is TGCGCCAGCAGCTTGGAGACTAGTTCATCGGTGGGGAATGAGCAGTTCTTC. It translates to CASSLETSSSVGNEQFF.

The chain uses TRBV5-1 and TRBJ2-7, with unresolved D. This CDR3 comprises 15 residues. Germline V gene lookup returns CDR1 SGHRS and CDR2 YFSETQ. Trimming took 4 bases from V and 5 from J, leaving 19 bases between them. The CDR3 DNA reads TGCGCCAGCAGCGACGGCAGGAACGAAAAAAACGAGCAGTACTTC. Its protein is CASSDGRNEKNEQYF.

The CDR3 protein is CASSIASGLMNTEAFF. In nucleotides, the CDR3 is TGTGCCAGTAGTATAGCTTCCGGACTCATGAACACTGAAGCTTTCTTT. This sequence joins TRBV19 and TRBJ1-1; D is unresolved. The CDR3 totals 16 residues. Germline CDR1 reads LNHDA; CDR2 reads SQIVND (reference sequence). Trimming removed 1 base at V and 0 bases at J, with 12 bases between. Filled out from reference TRBV19 and TRBJ1-1, the complete variable domain reads DGGITQSPKYLFRKEGQNVTLSCEQNLNHDAMYWYRQDPGQGLRLIYYSQIVNDFQKGDIAEGYSVSREKKESFPLTVTSAQKNPTAFYLCASSIASGLMNTEAFFGQGTRLTVV.

V gene TRBV7-9 combines with J gene TRBJ1-4; 7 positions agree with TRBD1. The V segment lost 6 bases and the J segment 3 bases; nucleotides outside the gene matches: 7. CDR1 and CDR2 (germline): SEHNR, FQNEAQ (reference sequence). The CDR3 is 15 amino acids. CDR3 coding DNA: TGTGCCAGCAGTTTTGGACAGGCGCCTAATGAAAAACTGTTTTTT. Its protein is CASSFGQAPNEKLFF.

The rearrangement joins TRBV9 to TRBJ2-7; 8 bases fit TRBD2. The V gene end was trimmed by 3 bases and the J gene end by 5 bases; junction bases not matched to a gene: 13. Germline values: CDR1 SGDLS, CDR2 YYNGEE. The CDR3 totals 16 residues. The CDR3 is CASSAAPSGGLDEQYF. In DNA form, the CDR3 reads TGTGCCAGCAGCGCAGCCCCGTCGGGGGGGCTAGACGAGCAGTACTTC.

The chain couples TRBV15 to TRBJ1-3; 7 positions match TRBD1. CDR3 length: 16 amino acids. Germline V gene data show CDR1 as LNHNV and CDR2 as YYDKDF (reference sequence). The V segment lost 0 bases and the J segment 2 bases; nucleotides outside the gene matches: 4. The CDR3 sequence is CATSRDRQGTGNTIYF. The CDR3 bases are TGTGCCACCAGCAGAGATCGACAGGGCACTGGAAACACCATATATTTT.

This clone was seen only once. V gene TRBV5-4 combines with J gene TRBJ2-1; 11 bases agree with TRBD2. The CDR3 has 15 residues. CDR1 and CDR2 (germline): SGHNT, YYREEE (reference sequence). Unmatched junction bases numbered 0, after V lost 1 base and J lost 3 bases. The CDR3 DNA follows: TGTGCCAGCAGCTTGACTAGCGGGGGCTACAATGAGCAGTTCTTC. It specifies CASSLTSGGYNEQFF.

The V gene is TRBV2, the J gene TRBJ2-7, with D possibly matching TRBD2 (5 bases). V was cut by 6 bases and J by 6 bases, with 12 bases left in between. Germline CDR1 and CDR2: SNHLY and FYNNEI. This CDR3 has 12 residues. CDR3 in DNA: TGTGCCAGCAGCCGAACTAGAACCGAGCAGTACTTC. This codes for CASSRTRTEQYF.

This clone turned up a few times. The gene calls are TRBV7-8 and TRBJ2-1; 11 bases map to TRBD1. Trimming at V came to 3 bases and at J to 9 bases, leaving 4 bases not matched to a gene. The CDR3 is made up of 14 amino acids. In germline, CDR1 is SGHVS, CDR2 FQNEAQ. The DNA of the CDR3 is TGTGCCAGCAGCTTTGGACAGGGGGCTGGTGAGCAGTTCTTC. This translates into CASSFGQGAGEQFF. Looking up the rest from reference TRBV7-8 and TRBJ2-1 gives the full variable domain: GAGVSQSPRYKVAKRGQDVALRCDPISGHVSLFWYQQALGQGPEFLTYFQNEAQLDKSGLPSDRFFAERPEGSVSTLKIQRTQQEDSAVYLCASSFGQGAGEQFFGPGTRLTVL.

The J gene is TRBJ2-5, the V gene TRBV5-4, with D possibly being TRBD1 (6 bases). This CDR3 contains 15 residues. The germline CDR1 and CDR2 sequences are SGHNT and YYREEE (reference sequence). Deletions cut 2 bases from V and 5 bases from J, with 16 bases between. The DNA of the CDR3 is TGTGCCAGCAGCTTCCAGGGCAGGGGAATGGAGACCCAGTACTTC. Amino acids: CASSFQGRGMETQYF.